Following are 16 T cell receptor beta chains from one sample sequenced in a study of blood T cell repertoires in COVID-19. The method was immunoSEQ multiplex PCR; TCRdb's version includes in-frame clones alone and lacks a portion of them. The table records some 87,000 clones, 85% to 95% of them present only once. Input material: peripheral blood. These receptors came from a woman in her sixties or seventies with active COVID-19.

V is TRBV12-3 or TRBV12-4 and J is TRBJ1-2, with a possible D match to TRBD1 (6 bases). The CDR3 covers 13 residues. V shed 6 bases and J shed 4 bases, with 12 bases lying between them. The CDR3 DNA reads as TGTGCCAGCAGCCCGGCACAGGGCTATGGCTACACCTTC. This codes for CASSPAQGYGYTF.

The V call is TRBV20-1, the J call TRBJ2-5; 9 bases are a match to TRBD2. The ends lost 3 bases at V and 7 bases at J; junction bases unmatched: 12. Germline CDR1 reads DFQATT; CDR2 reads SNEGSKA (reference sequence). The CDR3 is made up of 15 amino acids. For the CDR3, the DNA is TGCAGTGCTAGTTCTAGCGGGGCCCGCCAGGGGACCCAGTACTTC. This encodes CSASSSGARQGTQYF.

The CDR3, as DNA: TGCGCCAGCAGCAGGACGACTAGCTCCCAGGAGACCCAGTACTTC. Its protein product is CASSRTTSSQETQYF. The rearrangement links TRBV5-1 to TRBJ2-5, with 7 bases lining up with TRBD2. The germline V gene has CDR1 SGHRS and CDR2 YFSETQ. Losses at the gene ends were 4 bases for V and 5 bases for J; bases not matched to a gene: 11. This CDR3 region has 15 residues. Complete variable domain (other parts from reference TRBV5-1 and TRBJ2-5): KAGVTQTPRYLIKTRGQQVTLSCSPISGHRSVSWYQQTPGQGLQFLFEYFSETQRNKGNFPGRFSGRQFSNSRSEMNVSTLELGDSALYLCASSRTTSSQETQYFGPGTRLLVL.

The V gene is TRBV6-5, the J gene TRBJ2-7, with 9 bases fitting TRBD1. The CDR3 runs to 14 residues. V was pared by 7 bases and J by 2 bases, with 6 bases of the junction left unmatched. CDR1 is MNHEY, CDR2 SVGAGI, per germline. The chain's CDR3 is CASKGTGLAYEQYF. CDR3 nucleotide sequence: TGTGCCAGCAAGGGGACAGGGTTGGCCTACGAGCAGTACTTC.

CDR3 coding DNA: TGTGCCAGCAGCCCATTTTTCGGGCTAGCGGGGCCGTACAATGAGCAGTTCTTC. The encoded protein is CASSPFFGLAGPYNEQFF. The V call is TRBV3-1 (or the pseudogene TRBV3-2), the J call TRBJ2-1; TRBD2 agrees at 9 bases. The CDR3 contains 18 residues. Germline trimming cut 4 bases from V and 4 bases from J; bases unmatched to any gene: 14. CDR1 and CDR2 (germline): LGHDT, YNNKEL (reference sequence).

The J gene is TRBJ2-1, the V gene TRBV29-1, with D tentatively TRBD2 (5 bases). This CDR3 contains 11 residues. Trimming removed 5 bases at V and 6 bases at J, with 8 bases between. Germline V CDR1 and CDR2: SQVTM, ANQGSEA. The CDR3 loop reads CSVTRVNEQFF. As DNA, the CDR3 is TGCAGCGTTACTAGAGTCAATGAGCAGTTCTTC.

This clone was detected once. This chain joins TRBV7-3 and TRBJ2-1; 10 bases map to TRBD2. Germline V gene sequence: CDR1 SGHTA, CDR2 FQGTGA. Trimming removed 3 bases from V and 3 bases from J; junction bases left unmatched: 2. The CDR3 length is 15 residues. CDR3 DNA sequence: TGTGCCAGCAGCTTGGGACTAGCGAGCTACAATGAGCAGTTCTTC. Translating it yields CASSLGLASYNEQFF.

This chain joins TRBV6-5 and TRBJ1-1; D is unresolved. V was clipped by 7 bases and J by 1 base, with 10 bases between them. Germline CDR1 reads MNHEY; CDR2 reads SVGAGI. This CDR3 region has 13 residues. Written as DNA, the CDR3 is TGTGCCAGCACGAGGCGGTCGAACACTGAAGCTTTCTTT. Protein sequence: CASTRRSNTEAFF.

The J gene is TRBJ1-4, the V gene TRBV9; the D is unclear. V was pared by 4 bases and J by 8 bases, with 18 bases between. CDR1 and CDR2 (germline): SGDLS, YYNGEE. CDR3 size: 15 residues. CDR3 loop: CASSPLGQEGEKLFF. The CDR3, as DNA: TGTGCCAGCAGCCCCCTGGGCCAGGAGGGCGAAAAACTGTTTTTT.

The CDR3 sequence: CASSGHRVLLAGELFF. The CDR3 DNA reads as TGTGCCAGCAGTGGGCACAGGGTACTCTTGGCCGGGGAGCTGTTTTTT. The gene calls are TRBV2 and TRBJ2-2, with D possibly matching TRBD1 (6 bases). The CDR3 consists of 16 residues. CDR1 is SNHLY and CDR2 is FYNNEI in the germline V gene. V was pared by 4 bases and J by 6 bases, with 18 bases between.

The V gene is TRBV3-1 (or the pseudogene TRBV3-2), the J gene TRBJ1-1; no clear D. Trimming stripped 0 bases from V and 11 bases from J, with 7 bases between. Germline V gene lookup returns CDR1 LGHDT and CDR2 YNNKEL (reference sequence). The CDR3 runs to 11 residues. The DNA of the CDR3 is TGTGCCAGCAGCCAAGACGTAAATGCTTTCTTT. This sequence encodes CASSQDVNAFF.

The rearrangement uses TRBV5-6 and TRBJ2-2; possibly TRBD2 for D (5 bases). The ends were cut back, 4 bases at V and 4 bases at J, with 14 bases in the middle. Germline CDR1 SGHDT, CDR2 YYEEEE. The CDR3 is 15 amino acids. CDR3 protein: CASSPRGLFTGELFF. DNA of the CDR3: TGTGCCAGCAGCCCTAGAGGACTCTTCACCGGGGAGCTGTTTTTT.

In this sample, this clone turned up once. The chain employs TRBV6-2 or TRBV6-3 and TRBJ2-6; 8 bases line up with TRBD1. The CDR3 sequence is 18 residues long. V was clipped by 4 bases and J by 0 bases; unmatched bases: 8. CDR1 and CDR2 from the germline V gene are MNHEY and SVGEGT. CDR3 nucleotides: TGTGCCAGCAGTTCTCCGGGACAGGTGTTCTCTGGGGCCAACGTCCTGACTTTC. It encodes CASSSPGQVFSGANVLTF.

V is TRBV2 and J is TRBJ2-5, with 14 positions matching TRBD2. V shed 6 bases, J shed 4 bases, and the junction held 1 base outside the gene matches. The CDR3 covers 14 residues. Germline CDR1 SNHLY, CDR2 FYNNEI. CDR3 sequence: CASRGLAGVETQYF. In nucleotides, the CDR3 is TGTGCCAGCAGGGGACTAGCGGGAGTAGAGACCCAGTACTTC.

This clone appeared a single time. The CDR3 bases are TGTGCCATCAGTGAGTCGCAGTCCCCTGAAGCTTTCTTT. It specifies CAISESQSPEAFF. This chain joins TRBV10-3 and TRBJ1-1, with D uncertain. Trimming took off 0 bases at V and 6 bases at J, with 8 bases between the two ends. This CDR3 region has 13 residues. The germline V gene encodes CDR1 ENHRY and CDR2 SYGVKD.

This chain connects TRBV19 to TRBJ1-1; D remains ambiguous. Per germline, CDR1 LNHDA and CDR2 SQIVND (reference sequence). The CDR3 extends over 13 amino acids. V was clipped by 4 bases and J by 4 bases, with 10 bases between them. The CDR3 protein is CASSTRGVTEAFF. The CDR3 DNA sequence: TGTGCCAGTAGTACCCGCGGGGTCACTGAAGCTTTCTTT.